These 13 T cell receptor beta chains were sequenced from one sample in a study of blood T cells in healthy people across ages. PCR was performed a second time for 7 to 11 cycles using a sample-barcoded 5' primer and a J-beta primer mix. MiXCR, applied by TCRdb to the 5' RACE reads, yields one record per CDR3 protein. In the table there are around 780,000 distinct CDR3 sequences, roughly 24% of which are singletons. The same sample was also studied in work on T cells of mothers and their children.

Sequences were obtained from blood. These receptors were taken from a boy aged 10-17 years in good health.

There are a few counts of this clonotype. The gene calls are TRBV4-1 and TRBJ1-1; D remains ambiguous. Looked up from germline, CDR1 is MGHRA and CDR2 is YSYEKL. Trimming removed 0 bases at V and 4 bases at J, with 12 bases between. The CDR3 covers 15 residues. CDR3 amino acids: CASSQDPGPGTEAFF. The CDR3 DNA sequence: TGCGCCAGCAGCCAAGACCCGGGTCCTGGCACTGAAGCTTTCTTT.

This clonotype showed up just once. The rearrangement uses TRBV16 and TRBJ2-1; 10 bases agree with TRBD2. The end of the DNA is better explained by TRBJ2-5, so the J call may be wrong. Germline V gives CDR1 KGHSY, CDR2 FQNENV. The CDR3 length is 15 residues. CDR3 region: CASSQPGTSDQTQYF. As DNA, the CDR3 is TGTGCCAGCAGCCAACCCGGGACTAGCGACCAGACCCAGTACTTC.

This clonotype came up many times. V gene TRBV3-1 combines with J gene TRBJ2-5; 8 bases line up with TRBD2. The tail of the sequence fits TRBJ2-1 better, so the J call may be wrong. The CDR3 extends over 15 amino acids. Germline lookup yields CDR1 LGHDT and CDR2 YNNKEL (reference sequence). CDR3 amino acids: CASSQEAGGPPGQFF. For the CDR3, the DNA is TGTGCCAGCAGCCAAGAGGCGGGGGGCCCCCCTGGGCAGTTCTTC.

This clonotype has just a few counts. J is TRBJ1-1 and V is TRBV12-3 or TRBV12-4; tentative D call: TRBD1 (6 bases). The CDR3 is 14 residues long. V lost 3 bases and J lost 7, with 15 bases in between. The CDR3: CASSFPGAIFEAFF. Here the CDR3 DNA reads TGTGCCAGCAGTTTTCCAGGGGCCATCTTTGAAGCTTTCTTT.

V usage is TRBV28 and J usage is TRBJ2-5; 7 bases match TRBD1. Gene TRBJ2-1 matches the end of the DNA better, so the J call may be wrong. Germline V gives CDR1 MDHEN, CDR2 SYDVKM. CDR3 length equals 14 residues. The CDR3 spells CASSSYRGANEQFF. CDR3 coding DNA: TGTGCCAGCAGTTCATACAGGGGAGCCAATGAGCAGTTCTTC.

This clonotype was detected only a few times. CDR3 protein: CASSPQERGPPTNYGYTF. DNA for the CDR3: TGTGCCAGCTCACCCCAGGAGAGGGGGCCACCCACGAACTATGGCTACACCTTC. The chain carries TRBV18 and TRBJ1-2; 7 bases line up with TRBD1. The germline V gene has CDR1 KGHSH and CDR2 LQKENI. The CDR3 runs 18 residues. The J segment lost 2 bases and the V segment lost 3 bases, leaving 15 bases of the junction unmatched.

The V gene is TRBV20-1, the J gene TRBJ2-5; D is unclear. There are 14 residues in the CDR3. CDR1 DFQATT and CDR2 SNEGSKA come from the germline V gene (reference sequence). V lost 0 bases and J 0 bases, leaving 8 bases between the germline ends. Here the CDR3 DNA reads TGCAGTGCTAGAGACTACAGATACCAAGAGACCCAGTACTTC. Translating gives CSARDYRYQETQYF.

This clonotype was observed at least ten times. The chain joins TRBV20-1 to TRBJ1-5, with 7 bases identical to TRBD1. The CDR3 covers 15 residues. V lost 2 bases to trimming and J lost 2 bases; unmatched junction nucleotides: 6. Germline CDR1 and CDR2: DFQATT and SNEGSKA (reference sequence). This CDR3 reads CSARLTGTGNQPQHF. The CDR3 nucleotides are TGCAGTGCTAGACTTACCGGGACAGGCAATCAGCCCCAGCATTTT.

This clonotype was detected only a few times. The chain couples TRBV29-1 to TRBJ1-1; D call uncertain. CDR3 size: 13 residues. Trimming took off 3 bases at V and 4 bases at J, with 12 bases between the two ends. Germline V gene lookup returns CDR1 SQVTM and CDR2 ANQGSEA. The CDR3 loop is CSVEPGWSTEAFF. The CDR3 coding sequence is TGCAGCGTTGAGCCGGGCTGGAGCACTGAAGCTTTCTTT.

In this sample, this clonotype turned up a few times. The chain employs TRBV12-3 or TRBV12-4 and TRBJ2-5; a possible D gene is TRBD1 (6 bases). The last part of the DNA fits TRBJ2-7 better; the J call may be wrong. The CDR3 contains 14 residues. This CDR3 reads CASSFPQGTYEQYF. The CDR3 nucleotides are TGTGCCAGCAGTTTCCCTCAGGGGACCTACGAGCAGTACTTC.

V and J are TRBV15 and TRBJ2-7, with 9 bases identical to TRBD1. The V gene's germline CDR1 is LNHNV and CDR2 YYDKDF (reference sequence). This CDR3 region has 16 residues. J was trimmed by 5 bases and V by 3 bases; bases with no gene match: 11. The CDR3 sequence: CATSSDRGTVINEQYF. The DNA of the CDR3 is TGTGCCACCAGCAGCGACAGGGGGACAGTGATCAACGAGCAGTACTTC.

This clonotype occurred a few times. This chain's CDR3 is CASSFQLAGEGTDTQYF. The DNA for the CDR3 is TGTGCCAGCAGTTTCCAGTTAGCGGGAGAAGGCACAGATACGCAGTATTTT. This chain connects TRBV27 to TRBJ2-3; 9 bases agree with TRBD2. Germline CDR1 is MNHEY and CDR2 is SMNVEV (reference sequence). This CDR3 contains 17 residues. Trimming cost V 3 bases and J 1 base; bases outside gene matches: 8.

The gene calls are TRBV28 and TRBJ1-2; TRBD1 agrees at 9 bases. The CDR3 sequence is 16 residues long. From germline, CDR1 is MDHEN and CDR2 SYDVKM. J lost 8 bases, V lost 10 bases, and 20 bases had no gene match. This chain's CDR3 is CATQAGGDRDSKGYTF. CDR3 coding DNA: TGTGCCACCCAGGCGGGGGGGGACAGGGATTCGAAAGGCTACACCTTC.